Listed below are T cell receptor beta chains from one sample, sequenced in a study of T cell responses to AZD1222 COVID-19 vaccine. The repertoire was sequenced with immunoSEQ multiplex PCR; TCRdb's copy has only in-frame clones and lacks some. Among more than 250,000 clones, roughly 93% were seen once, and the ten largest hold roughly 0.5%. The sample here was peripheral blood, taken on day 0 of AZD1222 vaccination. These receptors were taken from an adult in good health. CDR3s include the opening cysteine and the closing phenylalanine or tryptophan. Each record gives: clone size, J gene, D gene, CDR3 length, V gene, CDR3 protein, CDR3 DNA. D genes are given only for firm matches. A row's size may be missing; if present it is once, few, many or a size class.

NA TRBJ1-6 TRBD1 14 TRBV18 CASSRQGGNSPLHF TGTGCCAGCTCACGACAGGGAGGTAATTCACCCCTCCACTTT
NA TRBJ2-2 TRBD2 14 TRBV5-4 CASSPGSGGRELFF TGTGCCAGCAGCCCGGGCAGCGGGGGGAGGGAGCTGTTTTTT
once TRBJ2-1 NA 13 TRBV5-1 CASSLAPTGEQFF TGCGCCAGCAGCTTGGCACCTACCGGTGAGCAGTTCTTC
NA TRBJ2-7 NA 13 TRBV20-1 CSASGRSSYEQYF TGCAGTGCTAGTGGGCGGTCCTCCTACGAGCAGTACTTC
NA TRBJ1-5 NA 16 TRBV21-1 CASPIEYRGIGQPQHF TGTGCCAGCCCTATAGAGTACAGGGGGATAGGTCAGCCCCAGCATTTT
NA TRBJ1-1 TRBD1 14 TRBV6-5 CASRTGQGNTEAFF TGTGCCAGCAGAACAGGACAGGGTAACACTGAAGCTTTCTTT
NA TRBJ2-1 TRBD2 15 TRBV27 CAISPGGGDYNEQFF TGTGCCATCTCCCCCGGCGGGGGGGACTACAATGAGCAGTTCTTC
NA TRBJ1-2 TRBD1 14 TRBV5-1 CASSLRQGAGGYTF TGCGCCAGCAGCTTGAGACAGGGGGCTGGCGGCTACACCTTC
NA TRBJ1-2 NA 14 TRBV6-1 CASSEARGPYGYTF TGTGCCAGCAGTGAAGCCCGGGGGCCCTATGGCTACACCTTC
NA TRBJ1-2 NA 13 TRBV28 CASRKQGRDGYTF TGTGCCAGCAGGAAACAGGGTAGGGATGGCTACACCTTC
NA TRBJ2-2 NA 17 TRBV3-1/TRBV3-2 CASSLLTGRDNTGELFF TGTGCCAGCAGCCTCCTTACAGGGAGGGATAACACCGGGGAGCTGTTTTTT
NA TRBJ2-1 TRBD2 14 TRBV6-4 CASSASGGPGEQFF TGTGCCAGCAGTGCTAGCGGGGGGCCGGGTGAGCAGTTCTTC